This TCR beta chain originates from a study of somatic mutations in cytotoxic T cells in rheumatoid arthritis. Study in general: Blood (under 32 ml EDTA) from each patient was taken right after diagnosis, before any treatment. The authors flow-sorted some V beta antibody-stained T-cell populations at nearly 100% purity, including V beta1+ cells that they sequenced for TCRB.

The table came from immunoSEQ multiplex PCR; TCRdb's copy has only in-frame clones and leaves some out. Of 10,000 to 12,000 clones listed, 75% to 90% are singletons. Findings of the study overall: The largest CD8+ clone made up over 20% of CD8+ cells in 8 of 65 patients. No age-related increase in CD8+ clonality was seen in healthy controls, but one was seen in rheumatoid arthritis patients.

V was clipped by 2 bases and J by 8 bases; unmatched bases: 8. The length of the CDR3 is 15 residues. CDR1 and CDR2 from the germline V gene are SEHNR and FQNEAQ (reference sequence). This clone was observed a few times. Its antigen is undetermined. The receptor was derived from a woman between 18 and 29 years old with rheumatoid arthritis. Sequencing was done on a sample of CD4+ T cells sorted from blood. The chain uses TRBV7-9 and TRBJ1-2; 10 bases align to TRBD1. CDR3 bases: TGTGCCAGCAGCTTACTAGGGGACAGGGGTCGCGGCTACACCTTC. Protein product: CASSLLGDRGRGYTF.